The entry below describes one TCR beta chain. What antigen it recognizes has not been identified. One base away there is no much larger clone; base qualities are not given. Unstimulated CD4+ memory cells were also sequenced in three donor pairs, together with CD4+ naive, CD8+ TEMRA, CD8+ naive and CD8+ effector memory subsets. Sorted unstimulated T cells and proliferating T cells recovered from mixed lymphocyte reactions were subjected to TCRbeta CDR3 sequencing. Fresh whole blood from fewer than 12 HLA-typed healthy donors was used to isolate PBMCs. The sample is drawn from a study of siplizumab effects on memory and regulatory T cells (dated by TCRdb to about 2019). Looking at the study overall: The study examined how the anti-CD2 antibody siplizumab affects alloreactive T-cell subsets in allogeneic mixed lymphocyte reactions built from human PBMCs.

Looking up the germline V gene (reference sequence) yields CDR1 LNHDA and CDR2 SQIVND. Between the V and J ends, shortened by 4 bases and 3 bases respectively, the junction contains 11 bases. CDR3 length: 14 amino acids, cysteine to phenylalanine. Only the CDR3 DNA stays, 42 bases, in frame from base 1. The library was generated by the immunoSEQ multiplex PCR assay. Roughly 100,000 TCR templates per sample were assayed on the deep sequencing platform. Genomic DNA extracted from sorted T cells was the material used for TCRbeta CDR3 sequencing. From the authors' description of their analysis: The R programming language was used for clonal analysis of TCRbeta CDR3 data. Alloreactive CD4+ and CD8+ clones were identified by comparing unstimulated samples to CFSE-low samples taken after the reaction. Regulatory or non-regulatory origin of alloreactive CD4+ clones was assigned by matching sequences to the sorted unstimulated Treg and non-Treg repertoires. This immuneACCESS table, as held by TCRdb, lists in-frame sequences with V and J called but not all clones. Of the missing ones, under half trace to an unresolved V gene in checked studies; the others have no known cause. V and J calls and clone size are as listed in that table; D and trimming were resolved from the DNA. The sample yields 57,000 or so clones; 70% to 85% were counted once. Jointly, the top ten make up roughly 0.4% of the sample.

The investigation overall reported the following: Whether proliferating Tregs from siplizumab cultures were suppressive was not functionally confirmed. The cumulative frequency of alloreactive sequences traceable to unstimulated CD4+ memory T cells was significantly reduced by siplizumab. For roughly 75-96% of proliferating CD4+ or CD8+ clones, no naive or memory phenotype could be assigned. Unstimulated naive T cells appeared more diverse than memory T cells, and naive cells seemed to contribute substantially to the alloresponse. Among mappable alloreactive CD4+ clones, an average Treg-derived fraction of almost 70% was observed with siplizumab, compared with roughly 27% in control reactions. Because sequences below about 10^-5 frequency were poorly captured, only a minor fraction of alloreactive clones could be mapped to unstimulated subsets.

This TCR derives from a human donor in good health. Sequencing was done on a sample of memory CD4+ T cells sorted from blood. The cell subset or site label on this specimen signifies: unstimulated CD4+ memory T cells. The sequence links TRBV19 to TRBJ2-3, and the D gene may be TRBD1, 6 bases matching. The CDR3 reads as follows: CASSTGVGTDTQYF. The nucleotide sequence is TGTGCCAGTAGTACAGGGGTGGGGACAGATACGCAGTATTTT. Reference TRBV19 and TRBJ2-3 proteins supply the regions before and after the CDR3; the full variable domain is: DGGITQSPKYLFRKEGQNVTLSCEQNLNHDAMYWYRQDPGQGLRLIYYSQIVNDFQKGDIAEGYSVSREKKESFPLTVTSAQKNPTAFYLCASSTGVGTDTQYFGPGTRLTVL.